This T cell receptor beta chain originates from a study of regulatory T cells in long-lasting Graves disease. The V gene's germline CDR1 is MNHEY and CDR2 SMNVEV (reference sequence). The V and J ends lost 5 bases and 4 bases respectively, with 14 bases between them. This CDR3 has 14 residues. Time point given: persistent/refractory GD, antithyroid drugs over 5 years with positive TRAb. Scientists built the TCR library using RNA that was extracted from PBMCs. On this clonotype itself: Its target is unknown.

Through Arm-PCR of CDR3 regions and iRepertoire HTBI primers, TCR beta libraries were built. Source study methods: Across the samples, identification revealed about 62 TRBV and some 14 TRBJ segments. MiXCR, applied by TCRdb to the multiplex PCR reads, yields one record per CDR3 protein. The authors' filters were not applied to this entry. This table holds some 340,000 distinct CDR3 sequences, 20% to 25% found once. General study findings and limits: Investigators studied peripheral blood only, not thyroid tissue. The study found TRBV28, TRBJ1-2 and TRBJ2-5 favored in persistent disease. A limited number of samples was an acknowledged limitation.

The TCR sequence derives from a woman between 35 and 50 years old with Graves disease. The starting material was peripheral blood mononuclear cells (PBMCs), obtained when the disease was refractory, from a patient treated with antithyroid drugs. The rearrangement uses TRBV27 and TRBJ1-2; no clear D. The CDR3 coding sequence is TGTGCCAGCAGTCCCCTCCGGACCGGCTATGGCTACACCTTC. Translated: CASSPLRTGYGYTF.